The sample holds a few counts of the clone carrying this T cell receptor (beta chain). Antigen specificity is unknown. The CDR3 runs 17 residues. Germline V gives CDR1 SGDLS, CDR2 YYNGEE. V lost 0 bases and J lost 10, with 26 bases in between. The data derive from a study of cytomegalovirus exposure and HLA in healthy donors. Study-level background: A prior study identified 117 million unique TCR beta sequences from 180 million or so T cells.

Whole-study results and caveats: At a 0.05 false discovery rate, a later analysis found approximately 17,000 TCR beta sequences to be associated with HLA alleles. Indistinguishable V segments, including TRBV6-2 and TRBV6-3, were excluded. Most TCR sequences proved rare, with some public TCRs found in many donors.

It was with 60 Vbeta and 13 Jbeta primers that the PCR ran. The assay was immunoSEQ multiplex PCR, and TCRdb's table has in-frame clones only and misses some. The sample has roughly 170,000 clones; about 77% are singletons. The chain carries TRBV9 and TRBJ2-7; the D gene is possibly TRBD1 (5 bases). The receptor comes from a man younger than 40 in good health and CMV-seronegative. What was sequenced was PBMCs. The CDR3 here is CASSVASGADILDRQYF. CDR3 coding DNA: TGTGCCAGCAGCGTAGCGTCCGGCGCGGACATCCTCGACCGTCAGTACTTC. Together with reference TRBV9 and TRBJ2-7, the CDR3 gives the full variable domain: DSGVTQTPKHLITATGQRVTLRCSPRSGDLSVYWYQQSLDQGLQFLIQYYNGEERAKGNILERFSAQQFPDLHSELNLSSLELGDSALYFCASSVASGADILDRQYFGPGTRLTVT.